Listed here are 27 T cell receptor beta chains from one sample, sequenced in a study of OX40 agonist ivuxolimab in advanced cancers. Here immunoSEQ multiplex PCR was the method, and the copy in TCRdb shows in-frame clones only, minus some. The data contain about 18,000 clones, 75% to 90% of them singletons. Specimen: CD4+ or CD8+ T cells sorted from blood, collected in a trial of the OX40 agonist ivuxolimab. The receptors originated from an adult with an advanced solid tumor such as melanoma, head and neck, liver or kidney cancer.

This clone was seen only once. This chain joins TRBV6-1 and TRBJ2-1, with D perhaps given as TRBD1 or TRBD2 (6 bases each). The CDR3 extends over 15 amino acids. V lost 0 bases to trimming and J lost 4 bases, with 10 bases between them. Germline V gives CDR1 MNHNS, CDR2 SASEGT. CDR3 bases: TGTGCCAGCAGTGAAGCGGAGGGGGGTTACAATGAGCAGTTCTTC. Translated, it gives CASSEAEGGYNEQFF.

The rearrangement links TRBV4-1 to TRBJ2-7; D remains unclear. This CDR3 has 13 amino acids. CDR1 is MGHRA, CDR2 YSYEKL, per germline. Between the trimmed V and J ends, which lost 1 base and 5 bases, there was a span of 9 bases. Written as DNA, the CDR3 is TGCGCCAGCAGCCAAGTAGGAAGGGACGAGCAGTACTTC. This gives the protein CASSQVGRDEQYF.

The V gene is TRBV12-1, the J gene TRBJ2-1; TRBD1, the D gene given by the table, was not confirmed from the DNA. TRBV12-1 is classified as a pseudogene. The CDR3 loop spans 23 amino acids. CDR3 region: CASSFSHPLIPLTGSPSYNEQFF. The CDR3 DNA follows: TGTGCCAGCAGCTTTTCTCATCCCCTCATCCCCCTAACAGGGTCACCTTCCTACAATGAGCAGTTCTTC.

This clone was counted a few times. The chain recombines TRBV6-6 with TRBJ2-1; 15 bases are a match to TRBD2. The V gene's germline CDR1 is MNHNY and CDR2 SVGAGI (reference sequence). V dropped 8 bases and J dropped 15; count of bases not matched to a gene: 5. The CDR3 length is 12 residues. The CDR3 here is CASGLAGGPGFF. CDR3 DNA sequence: TGTGCCAGCGGACTAGCGGGAGGGCCTGGGTTCTTC.

This clone has more than one count but fewer than ten. The rearrangement uses TRBV4-1 and TRBJ2-7, with a weak D call TRBD2 (6 bases). Trimming shortened V by 0 bases and J by 6 bases, and 12 bases separated the two germline ends. CDR3 length: 14 residues. Germline V lookup: CDR1 MGHRA, CDR2 YSYEKL. CDR3 nucleotide sequence: TGCGCCAGCAGCCAAGATCCTGGAGGGATCGAGCAGTACTTC. Protein product: CASSQDPGGIEQYF.

DNA of the CDR3: TGTGCCAGCAGTAAGGACAGGTCCTATGTTTGGAACAATCAGCCCCAGCATTTT. Translating it yields CASSKDRSYVWNNQPQHF. V gene TRBV28 combines with J gene TRBJ1-5; 7 nucleotides agree with TRBD1. After removal of 5 bases from V and 3 bases from J, the junction contained 16 bases not matched to a gene. Germline CDR1 and CDR2: MDHEN and SYDVKM. The CDR3 runs 18 residues. The entire variable domain, with the rest obtained from reference TRBV28 and TRBJ1-5, is as follows: DVKVTQSSRYLVKRTGEKVFLECVQDMDHENMFWYRQDPGLGLRLIYFSYDVKMKEKGDIPEGYSVSREKKERFSLILESASTNQTSMYLCASSKDRSYVWNNQPQHFGDGTRLSIL.

V usage is TRBV5-5 and J usage is TRBJ2-3; 9 bases align to TRBD2. Trimming at V came to 2 bases and at J to 2 bases, leaving 3 bases not matched to a gene. CDR3 length: 15 residues. Germline values: CDR1 SGHKS, CDR2 YYEKEE (reference sequence). CDR3 sequence (DNA): TGTGCCAGCAGCTTTAGCGGGAGTGTCACAGATACGCAGTATTTT. Its translation: CASSFSGSVTDTQYF.

The rearrangement links TRBV7-8 to TRBJ1-2; 7 bases match TRBD1. Trimming took 1 base from V and 0 from J; bases not matched to a gene: 8. The CDR3 runs 17 residues. Germline loops: CDR1 SGHVS, CDR2 FQNEAQ. The CDR3 region is CASSLEIGGAANYGYTF. DNA of the CDR3: TGTGCCAGCAGCTTAGAAATAGGGGGCGCCGCTAACTATGGCTACACCTTC.

V gene TRBV7-8 combines with J gene TRBJ1-2; 7 nucleotides line up with TRBD1. Germline V gene data show CDR1 as SGHVS and CDR2 as FQNEAQ. This CDR3 has 16 residues. J gave up 0 bases and V 5 bases, and 9 bases lay outside the gene matches. The CDR3 loop reads CASSPATGEANYGYTF. The CDR3 nucleotides read TGTGCCAGCAGCCCTGCCACAGGGGAAGCTAACTATGGCTACACCTTC.

J is TRBJ2-7 and V is TRBV11-2; 8 nucleotides match TRBD2. The CDR3 is 18 residues long. Germline loops: CDR1 SGHAT, CDR2 FQNNGV. J was trimmed by 9 bases and V by 0 bases; bases with no gene match: 19. CDR3 sequence reads: CASSLDGYRTSRTILQYF. CDR3 DNA: TGTGCCAGCAGCTTAGATGGTTATAGGACTAGCCGTACAATTTTGCAGTACTTC.

This chain connects TRBV7-9 to TRBJ2-1; D is uncertain. Trimming removed 7 bases from V and 0 bases from J, with 10 bases in between. This CDR3 contains 14 residues. Germline assignment: CDR1 SEHNR and CDR2 FQNEAQ (reference sequence). The CDR3 reads CASISVPSYNEQFF. The CDR3, as DNA: TGTGCCAGCATATCGGTTCCCTCCTACAATGAGCAGTTCTTC.

The chain joins TRBV6-5 to TRBJ2-7; 7 bases are shared with TRBD2. Germline V gives CDR1 MNHEY, CDR2 SVGAGI. V was clipped by 4 bases and J by 5 bases; unmatched bases: 5. The CDR3 spans 13 residues. The CDR3 here is CASSSRDYDEQYF. CDR3 nucleotide sequence: TGTGCCAGCAGTTCCCGGGACTATGACGAGCAGTACTTC.

This rearrangement joins TRBV4-1 to TRBJ1-3, with D perhaps TRBD1 (5 bases). Germline V gene data show CDR1 as MGHRA and CDR2 as YSYEKL. The CDR3 has 16 residues. With 2 bases removed from V and 5 bases from J, the gap between germline ends came to 16 bases. CDR3 loop: CASSQKQGRARNTIYF. CDR3 in DNA: TGCGCCAGCAGCCAAAAGCAGGGAAGGGCTCGAAACACCATATATTTT.

CDR3 region: CASSLGTGGEAFF. In nucleotides, the CDR3 is TGTGCCAGCAGCCTAGGGACAGGGGGAGAAGCTTTCTTT. The chain employs TRBV14 and TRBJ1-1; the match to TRBD1 covers 11 bases. Germline V gene sequence: CDR1 SGHDN, CDR2 FVKESK. V gave up 4 bases and J gave up 8 bases; unmatched junction bases: 3. CDR3 size: 13 residues.

The chain has TRBV29-1 and TRBJ2-3, with TRBD2 matching over 10 bases. The germline V gene encodes CDR1 SQVTM and CDR2 ANQGSEA. J gave up 6 bases and V 2 bases, and 8 bases lay outside the gene matches. The CDR3 sequence is 15 residues long. The CDR3 loop reads CSVENSGRTTDTQYF. DNA of the CDR3: TGCAGCGTTGAAAATAGCGGGAGGACGACTGATACGCAGTATTTT.

The chain combines TRBV6-6 with TRBJ2-5, with a possible D match to TRBD1 (5 bases). The DNA end is more similar to TRBJ2-7, so the J call may be wrong. The germline gives CDR1 MNHNY, CDR2 SVGAGI (reference sequence). The CDR3 extends over 13 amino acids. The chain's CDR3 is CASSYATAYEQYF. As DNA, the CDR3 is TGTGCCAGCAGTTACGCGACAGCCTACGAGCAGTACTTC.

CDR3 nucleotide sequence: TGTGCCAGCAGCTCGGGACGGTTCTCCTATAATTCACCCCTCCACTTT. This encodes CASSSGRFSYNSPLHF. V is TRBV7-8 and J is TRBJ1-6; TRBD1 is a possible D gene (5 bases). CDR1 SGHVS and CDR2 FQNEAQ come from the germline V gene. V was trimmed by 4 bases and J by 0 bases, leaving 10 bases between them. The CDR3 is 16 residues long.

CDR3 sequence: CASSSPQGLPVTGELFF. The CDR3 DNA reads TGCGCCAGCAGCTCCCCTCAGGGGCTTCCTGTGACCGGGGAGCTGTTTTTT. The chain links TRBV5-1 to TRBJ2-2; D might be TRBD1 (6 bases). Trimming shortened V by 3 bases and J by 5 bases, and 20 bases separated the two germline ends. Germline values: CDR1 SGHRS, CDR2 YFSETQ. This CDR3 region has 17 residues.

This clone occurred a few times. The CDR3 DNA sequence: TGTGCCAGCACCGGACTAGCGGGGACCCAGTACTTC. Translation gives CASTGLAGTQYF. The V and J genes are TRBV6-5 and TRBJ2-5, with TRBD2 matching 11 bases. V was clipped by 7 bases and J by 7 bases; unmatched bases: 2. The CDR3 is 12 amino acids. Per germline, CDR1 MNHEY and CDR2 SVGAGI.

This chain uses TRBV28 with TRBJ2-5; 10 bases are shared with TRBD2. The J call may be mistaken, given a closer DNA end match to TRBJ2-7. Germline V CDR1 and CDR2: MDHEN, SYDVKM. The CDR3 is 13 amino acids. In DNA, the CDR3 is TGTGCCAGCTGTGGACTAGCGGAATACGAGCAGTACTTC. This codes for CASCGLAEYEQYF.

The chain joins TRBV27 to TRBJ2-7; TRBD1 matches at 7 bases. Germline V gene lookup returns CDR1 MNHEY and CDR2 SMNVEV (reference sequence). J lost 0 bases, V lost 8 bases, and 7 bases had no gene match. CDR3 length: 14 residues. This CDR3 is CASPSRQGSYEQYF. The CDR3 nucleotides are TGTGCCAGCCCCTCCCGACAGGGCTCCTACGAGCAGTACTTC.

The chain couples TRBV6-1 to TRBJ2-7; no clear D gene. The V end lost 7 bases, the J end lost 4 bases, and 11 bases lay between the germline ends. Germline CDR1 MNHNS, CDR2 SASEGT. The CDR3 has 12 amino acids. The CDR3 protein is CASTSGFYEQYF. CDR3 nucleotide sequence: TGTGCCAGCACCTCCGGGTTTTACGAGCAGTACTTC.

The rearrangement uses TRBV15 and TRBJ2-1; D possibly uses TRBD1 or TRBD2 (5 bases each). Trimming stripped 3 bases from V and 0 bases from J, with 12 bases between. The CDR3 runs to 16 residues. Germline V gives CDR1 LNHNV, CDR2 YYDKDF (reference sequence). For the CDR3, the DNA is TGTGCCACCAGCAGCCTCGGGGCCTCCTCCTACAATGAGCAGTTCTTC. Translated, it gives CATSSLGASSYNEQFF.

This chain connects TRBV7-2 to TRBJ2-5; D gene uncertain. This CDR3 region has 15 residues. CDR1 SGHTA and CDR2 FQGNSA come from the germline V gene. V lost 1 base to trimming and J lost 2 bases, with 11 bases between them. CDR3 bases: TGTGCCAGCAGCTTAGTGATTGGGTGGCAAGAGACCCAGTACTTC. Translation gives CASSLVIGWQETQYF.

V gene TRBV4-1 combines with J gene TRBJ1-1; 9 positions agree with TRBD1. The CDR3 has 20 amino acids. Germline trimming cut 1 base from V and 5 bases from J; bases unmatched to any gene: 20. Germline loops: CDR1 MGHRA, CDR2 YSYEKL. CDR3 loop: CASSQAVLFYPGQGGTEAFF. The DNA of the CDR3 is TGCGCCAGCAGCCAAGCCGTCCTATTTTATCCGGGACAGGGAGGTACTGAAGCTTTCTTT.

This chain links TRBV28 with TRBJ2-5; weak D call: TRBD1 (6 bases). The V and J ends lost 5 bases and 1 base respectively, with 14 bases between them. The CDR3 covers 15 residues. In germline, CDR1 is MDHEN, CDR2 SYDVKM. The CDR3 coding sequence is TGTGCCAGCAGTCTAATAGGACAGCCCCAAGAGACCCAGTACTTC. It codes for CASSLIGQPQETQYF.

This sequence joins TRBV5-4 and TRBJ2-5; D gene ambiguous. The J call may not be correct, given that the DNA end is closer to TRBJ2-7. This CDR3 region has 16 residues. Germline V gives CDR1 SGHNT, CDR2 YYREEE (reference sequence). CDR3 nucleotide sequence: TGTGCCAGCAGCTCGCCCGACTCCTCCCCCCCTTACGAGCAGTACTTC. Protein product: CASSSPDSSPPYEQYF.